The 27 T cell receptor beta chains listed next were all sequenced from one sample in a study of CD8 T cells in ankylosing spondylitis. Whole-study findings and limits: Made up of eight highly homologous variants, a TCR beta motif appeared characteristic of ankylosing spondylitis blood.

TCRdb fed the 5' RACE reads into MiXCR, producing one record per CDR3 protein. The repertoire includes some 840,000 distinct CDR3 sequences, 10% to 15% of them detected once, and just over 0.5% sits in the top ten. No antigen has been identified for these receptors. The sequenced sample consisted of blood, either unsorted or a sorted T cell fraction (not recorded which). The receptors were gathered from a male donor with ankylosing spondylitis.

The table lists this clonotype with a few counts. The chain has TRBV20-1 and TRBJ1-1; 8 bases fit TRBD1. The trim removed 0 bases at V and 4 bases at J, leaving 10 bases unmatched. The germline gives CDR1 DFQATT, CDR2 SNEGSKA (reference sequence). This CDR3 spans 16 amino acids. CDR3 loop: CSARDQRTGSFTEAFF. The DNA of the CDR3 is TGCAGTGCTAGAGATCAAAGGACAGGGTCGTTCACTGAAGCTTTCTTT.

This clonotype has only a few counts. CDR3 sequence reads: CASSLGQPDLSYEQYF. The CDR3 DNA reads TGTGCCAGCAGCTTAGGTCAGCCAGATCTCTCTTACGAGCAGTACTTC. The chain joins TRBV7-6 to TRBJ2-7; D gene uncertain. Between the trimmed V and J ends, which lost 1 base and 4 bases, there was a span of 17 bases. CDR3 length: 16 amino acids. Germline CDR1 SGHVS, CDR2 FNYEAQ. Full variable domain (rest looked up from reference TRBV7-6 and TRBJ2-7): GAGVSQSPRYKVTKRGQDVALRCDPISGHVSLYWYRQALGQGPEFLTYFNYEAQQDKSGLPNDRFSAERPEGSISTLTIQRTEQRDSAMYRCASSLGQPDLSYEQYFGPGTRLTVT.

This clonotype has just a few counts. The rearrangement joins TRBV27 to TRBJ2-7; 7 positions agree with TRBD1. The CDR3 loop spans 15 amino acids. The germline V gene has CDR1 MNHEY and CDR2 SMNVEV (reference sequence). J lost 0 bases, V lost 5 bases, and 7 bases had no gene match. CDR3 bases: TGTGCCAGCAGTGGGGGACAGAGGTCCTCCTACGAGCAGTACTTC. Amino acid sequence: CASSGGQRSSYEQYF.

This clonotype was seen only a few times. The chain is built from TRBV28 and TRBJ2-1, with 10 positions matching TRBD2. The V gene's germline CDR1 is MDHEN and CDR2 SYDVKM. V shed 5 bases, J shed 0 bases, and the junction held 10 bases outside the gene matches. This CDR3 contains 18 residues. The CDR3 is CASSTPQAGGSSYNEQFF. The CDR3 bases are TGTGCCAGCAGTACCCCCCAAGCGGGGGGGAGCTCCTACAATGAGCAGTTCTTC. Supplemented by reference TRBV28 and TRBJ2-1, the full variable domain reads DVKVTQSSRYLVKRTGEKVFLECVQDMDHENMFWYRQDPGLGLRLIYFSYDVKMKEKGDIPEGYSVSREKKERFSLILESASTNQTSMYLCASSTPQAGGSSYNEQFFGPGTRLTVL.

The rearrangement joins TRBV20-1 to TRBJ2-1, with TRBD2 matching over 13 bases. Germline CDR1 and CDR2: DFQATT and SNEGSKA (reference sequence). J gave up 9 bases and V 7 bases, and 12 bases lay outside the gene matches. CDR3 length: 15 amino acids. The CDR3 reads CSGRTGTSGEVEQFF. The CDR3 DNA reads TGCAGTGGAAGAACCGGGACTAGCGGGGAGGTTGAGCAGTTCTTC.

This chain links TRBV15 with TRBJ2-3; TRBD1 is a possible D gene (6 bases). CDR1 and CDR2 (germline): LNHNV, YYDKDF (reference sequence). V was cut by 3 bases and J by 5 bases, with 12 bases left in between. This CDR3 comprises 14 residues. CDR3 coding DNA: TGTGCCACCAGCAGGAGCCAGGGGTTAGATACGCAGTATTTT. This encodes CATSRSQGLDTQYF.

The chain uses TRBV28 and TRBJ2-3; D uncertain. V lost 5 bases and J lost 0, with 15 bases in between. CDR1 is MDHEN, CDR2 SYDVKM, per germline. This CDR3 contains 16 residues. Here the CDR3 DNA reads TGTGCCAGCAGTCTTATGGGCTTCGTGAGCACAGATACGCAGTATTTT. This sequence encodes CASSLMGFVSTDTQYF.

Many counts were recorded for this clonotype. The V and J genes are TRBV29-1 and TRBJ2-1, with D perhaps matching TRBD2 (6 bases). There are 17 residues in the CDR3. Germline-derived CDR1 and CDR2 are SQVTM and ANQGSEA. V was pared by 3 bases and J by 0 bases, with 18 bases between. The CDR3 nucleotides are TGCAGCGTTGATCCCCCATCTAGCGCCACCTCCTACAATGAGCAGTTCTTC. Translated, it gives CSVDPPSSATSYNEQFF.

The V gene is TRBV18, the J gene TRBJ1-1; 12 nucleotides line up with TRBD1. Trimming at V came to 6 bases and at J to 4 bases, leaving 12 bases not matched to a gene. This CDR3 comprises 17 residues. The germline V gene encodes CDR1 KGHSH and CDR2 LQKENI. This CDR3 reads CASSPGTGGRFVTEAFF. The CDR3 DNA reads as TGTGCCAGCTCCCCCGGGACAGGGGGCCGATTCGTCACTGAAGCTTTCTTT.

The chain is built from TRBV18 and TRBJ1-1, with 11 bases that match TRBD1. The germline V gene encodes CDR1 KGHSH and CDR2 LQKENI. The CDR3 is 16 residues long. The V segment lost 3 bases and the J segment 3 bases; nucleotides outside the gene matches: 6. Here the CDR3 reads CASSPRTGGAHTEAFF. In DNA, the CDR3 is TGTGCCAGCTCACCTCGGACAGGGGGCGCCCACACTGAAGCTTTCTTT.

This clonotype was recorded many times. In DNA, the CDR3 is TGTGCCAGCAGCTTAGATATTTGGGGCAGCTCCTACGAGCAGTACTTC. As protein: CASSLDIWGSSYEQYF. This chain uses TRBV7-9 with TRBJ2-7, with D perhaps matching TRBD1 (5 bases). V was clipped by 1 base and J by 0 bases, with 13 bases between them. CDR1 and CDR2 (germline): SEHNR, FQNEAQ (reference sequence). The length of the CDR3 is 16 residues.

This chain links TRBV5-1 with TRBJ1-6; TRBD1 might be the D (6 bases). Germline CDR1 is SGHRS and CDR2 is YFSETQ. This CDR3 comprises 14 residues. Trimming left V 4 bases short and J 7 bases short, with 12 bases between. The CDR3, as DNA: TGCGCCAGCAGCGTCAGGGGTAAGAATTCACCCCTCCACTTT. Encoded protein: CASSVRGKNSPLHF.

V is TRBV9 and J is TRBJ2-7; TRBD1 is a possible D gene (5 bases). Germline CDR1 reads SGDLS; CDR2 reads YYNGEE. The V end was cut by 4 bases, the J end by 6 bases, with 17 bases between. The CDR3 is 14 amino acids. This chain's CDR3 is CASSPRTTWGEQYF. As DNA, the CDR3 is TGTGCCAGCAGCCCTCGGACAACCTGGGGCGAGCAGTACTTC.

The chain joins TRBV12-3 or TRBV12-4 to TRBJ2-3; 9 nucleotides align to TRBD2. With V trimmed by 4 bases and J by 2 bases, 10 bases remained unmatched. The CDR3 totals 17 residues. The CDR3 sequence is CASSSLRLADTTDTQYF. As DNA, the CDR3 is TGTGCCAGCAGTTCCCTACGACTAGCGGATACCACAGATACGCAGTATTTT.

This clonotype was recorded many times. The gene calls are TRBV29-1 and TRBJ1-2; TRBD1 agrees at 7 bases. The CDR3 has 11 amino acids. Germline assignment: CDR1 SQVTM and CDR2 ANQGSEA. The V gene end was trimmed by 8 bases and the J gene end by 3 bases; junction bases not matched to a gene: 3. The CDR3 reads CSLGTDYGYTF. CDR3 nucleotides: TGCAGCTTAGGGACAGACTATGGCTACACCTTC. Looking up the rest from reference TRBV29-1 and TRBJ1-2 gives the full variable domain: SAVISQKPSRDICQRGTSLTIQCQVDSQVTMMFWYRQQPGQSLTLIATANQGSEATYESGFVIDKFPISRPNLTFSTLTVSNMSPEDSSIYLCSLGTDYGYTFGSGTRLTVV.

Written as DNA, the CDR3 is TGCGCCAGCAGCTTGAATGCAGGGAGAGGAAACACCATATATTTT. Its translation is CASSLNAGRGNTIYF. V and J are TRBV5-1 and TRBJ1-3; a possible D gene is TRBD1 (5 bases). V was shortened by 1 base and J by 4 bases, with 12 bases between the two germline ends. Germline V gene lookup returns CDR1 SGHRS and CDR2 YFSETQ. The CDR3 contains 15 residues.

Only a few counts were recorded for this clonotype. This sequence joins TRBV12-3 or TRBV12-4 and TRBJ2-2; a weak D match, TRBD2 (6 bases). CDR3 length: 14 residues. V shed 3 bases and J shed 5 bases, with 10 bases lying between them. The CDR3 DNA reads TGTGCCAGCAGTTTCGGAGGAGGGACCGGGGAGCTGTTTTTT. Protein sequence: CASSFGGGTGELFF.

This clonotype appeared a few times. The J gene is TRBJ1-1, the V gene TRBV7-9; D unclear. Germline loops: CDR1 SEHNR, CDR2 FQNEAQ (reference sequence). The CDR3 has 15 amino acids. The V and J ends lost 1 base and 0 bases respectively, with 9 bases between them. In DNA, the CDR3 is TGTGCCAGCAGCTTAGGTGCAGCGATGAACACTGAAGCTTTCTTT. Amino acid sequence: CASSLGAAMNTEAFF.

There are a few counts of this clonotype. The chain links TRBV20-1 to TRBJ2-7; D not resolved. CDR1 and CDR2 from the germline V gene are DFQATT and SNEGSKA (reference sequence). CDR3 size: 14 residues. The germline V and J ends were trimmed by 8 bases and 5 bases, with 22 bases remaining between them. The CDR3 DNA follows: TGCAGTCCAAAAGGCAGGCTTCAGGTTAACGAGCAGTACTTC. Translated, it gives CSPKGRLQVNEQYF.

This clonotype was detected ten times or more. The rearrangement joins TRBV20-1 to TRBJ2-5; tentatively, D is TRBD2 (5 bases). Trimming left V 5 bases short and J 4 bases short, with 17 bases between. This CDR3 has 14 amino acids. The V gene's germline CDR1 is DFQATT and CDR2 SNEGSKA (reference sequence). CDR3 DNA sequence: TGCAGTGCTGTTGACCGGGAACGGATAGAGACCCAGTACTTC. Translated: CSAVDRERIETQYF.

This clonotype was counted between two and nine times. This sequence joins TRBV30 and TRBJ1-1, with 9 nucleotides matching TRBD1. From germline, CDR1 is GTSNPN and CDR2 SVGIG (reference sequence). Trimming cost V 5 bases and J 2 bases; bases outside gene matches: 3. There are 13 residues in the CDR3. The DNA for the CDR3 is TGTGCCTGGGAGACAGGGGGAAACACTGAAGCTTTCTTT. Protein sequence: CAWETGGNTEAFF. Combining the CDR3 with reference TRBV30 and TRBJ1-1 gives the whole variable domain SQTIHQWPATLVQPVGSPLSLECTVEGTSNPNLYWYRQAAGRGLQLLFYSVGIGQISSEVPQNLSASRPQDRQFILSSKKLLLSDSGFYLCAWETGGNTEAFFGQGTRLTVV.

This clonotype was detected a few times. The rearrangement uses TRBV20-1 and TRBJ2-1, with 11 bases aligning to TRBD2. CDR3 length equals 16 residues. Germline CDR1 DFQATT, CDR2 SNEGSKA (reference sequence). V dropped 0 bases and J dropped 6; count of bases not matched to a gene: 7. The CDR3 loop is CSARDSRLAGGNEQFF. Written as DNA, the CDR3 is TGCAGTGCTAGAGATTCTCGGCTAGCGGGAGGCAATGAGCAGTTCTTC.

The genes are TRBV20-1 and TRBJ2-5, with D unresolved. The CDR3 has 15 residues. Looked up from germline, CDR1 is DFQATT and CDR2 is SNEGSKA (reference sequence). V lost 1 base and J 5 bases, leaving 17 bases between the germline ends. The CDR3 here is CSARVPRVVVETQYF. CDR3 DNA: TGCAGTGCTAGAGTCCCCCGAGTAGTCGTGGAGACCCAGTACTTC.

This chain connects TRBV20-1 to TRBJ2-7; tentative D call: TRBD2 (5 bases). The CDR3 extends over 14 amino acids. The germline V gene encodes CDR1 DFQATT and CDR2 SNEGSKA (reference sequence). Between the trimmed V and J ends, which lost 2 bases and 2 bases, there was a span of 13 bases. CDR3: CSARRPDSAYEQYF. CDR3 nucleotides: TGCAGTGCTAGACGCCCGGACTCAGCCTACGAGCAGTACTTC.

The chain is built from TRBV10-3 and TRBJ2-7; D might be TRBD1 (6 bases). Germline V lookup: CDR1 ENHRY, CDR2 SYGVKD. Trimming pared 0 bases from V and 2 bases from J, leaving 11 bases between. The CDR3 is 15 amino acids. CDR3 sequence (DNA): TGTGCCATCAGTGAGTCGTATGGACAGACCTACGAGCAGTACTTC. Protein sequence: CAISESYGQTYEQYF.

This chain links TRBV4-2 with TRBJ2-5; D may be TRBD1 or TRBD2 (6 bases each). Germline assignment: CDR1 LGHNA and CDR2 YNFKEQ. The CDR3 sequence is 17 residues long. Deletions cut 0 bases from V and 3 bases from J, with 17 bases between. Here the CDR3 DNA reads TGTGCCAGCAGCCAAGATTCCCCCGGGGGCGGTGAAGAGACCCAGTACTTC. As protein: CASSQDSPGGGEETQYF.

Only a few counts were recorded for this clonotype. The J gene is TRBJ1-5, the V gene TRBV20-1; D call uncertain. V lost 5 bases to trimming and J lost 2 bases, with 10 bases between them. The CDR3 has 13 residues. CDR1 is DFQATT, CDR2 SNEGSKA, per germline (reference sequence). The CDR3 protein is CSASSEGNQPQHF. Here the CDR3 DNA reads TGCAGTGCTTCCAGCGAGGGCAATCAGCCCCAGCATTTT.